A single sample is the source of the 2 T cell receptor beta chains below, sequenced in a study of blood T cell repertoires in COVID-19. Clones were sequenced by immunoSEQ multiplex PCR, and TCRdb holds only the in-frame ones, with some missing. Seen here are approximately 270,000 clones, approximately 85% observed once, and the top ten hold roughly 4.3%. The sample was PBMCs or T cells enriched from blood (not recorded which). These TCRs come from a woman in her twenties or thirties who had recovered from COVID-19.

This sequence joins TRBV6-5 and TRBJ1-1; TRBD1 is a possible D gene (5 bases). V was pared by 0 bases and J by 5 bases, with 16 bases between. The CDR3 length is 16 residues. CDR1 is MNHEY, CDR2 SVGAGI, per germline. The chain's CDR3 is CASSYSTEGRGTEAFF. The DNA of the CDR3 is TGTGCCAGCAGTTACTCGACTGAAGGTCGGGGGACTGAAGCTTTCTTT.

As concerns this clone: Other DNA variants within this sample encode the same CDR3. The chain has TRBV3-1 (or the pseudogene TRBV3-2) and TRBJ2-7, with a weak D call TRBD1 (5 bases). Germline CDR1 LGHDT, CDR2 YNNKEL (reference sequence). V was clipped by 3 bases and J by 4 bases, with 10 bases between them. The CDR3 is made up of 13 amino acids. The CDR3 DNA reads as TGTGCCAGCAGCCAGTCAGGGTTGTACGAGCAGTACTTC. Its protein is CASSQSGLYEQYF.